This TCR beta chain came from a study of T cell repertoires in cytomegalovirus infection. Study as a whole: Shared public TCR beta signatures pointed to both CMV infection and a matching HLA type. Notes on the study in general: It was HLA-C-restricted CMV-specific TCR beta clonotypes that dominated the response ex vivo. Carriers of CMV and the relevant HLA type were discriminated by public TCR beta frequency.

TCRdb used MiXCR to reprocess the reads, holding one entry per CDR3 protein. This table holds around 200,000 distinct CDR3 sequences, roughly two fifths found once. The germline V gene has CDR1 SGHVS and CDR2 FNYEAQ. The CDR3 loop spans 16 amino acids. V was clipped by 2 bases and J by 0 bases, with 11 bases between them. In regard to this clonotype: What it recognizes is unknown.

The clonotype originates from a human donor in good health (CMV status not recorded). Some clones in this sample may be carry-over from other donors' samples. The chain uses TRBV7-6 and TRBJ1-5, with D perhaps TRBD1 (5 bases). Specimen: CD8+ T cells from cultured PBMCs, collected from culture after CMV antigen stimulation. The CDR3 region is CASSLRGGDSNQPQHF. The CDR3 nucleotides are TGTGCCAGCAGCTTAAGGGGAGGGGATAGCAATCAGCCCCAGCATTTT.